This T cell receptor beta chain was captured in a study of technical replicates of blood from a handful of donors. Germline CDR1 SGHNT, CDR2 YYREEE (reference sequence). Trimming took 0 bases from V and 1 from J; bases not matched to a gene: 1. The CDR3 is 16 residues long. TCRdb's table, derived via immunoSEQ multiplex PCR, lists solely in-frame clones and lacks some. The sample gives about 63,000 clones, more than 75% of which show up once; 5% to 6.5% is in the top ten. V usage is TRBV5-4 and J usage is TRBJ2-7, with TRBD2 matching over 13 bases. The sample was PBMCs. This receptor was obtained from a human donor in good health. Some clones in this sample may be carry-over from other donors' samples. The CDR3: CASSLGLAGGSYEQYF. In DNA, the CDR3 is TGTGCCAGCAGCTTGGGACTAGCGGGGGGATCCTACGAGCAGTACTTC.